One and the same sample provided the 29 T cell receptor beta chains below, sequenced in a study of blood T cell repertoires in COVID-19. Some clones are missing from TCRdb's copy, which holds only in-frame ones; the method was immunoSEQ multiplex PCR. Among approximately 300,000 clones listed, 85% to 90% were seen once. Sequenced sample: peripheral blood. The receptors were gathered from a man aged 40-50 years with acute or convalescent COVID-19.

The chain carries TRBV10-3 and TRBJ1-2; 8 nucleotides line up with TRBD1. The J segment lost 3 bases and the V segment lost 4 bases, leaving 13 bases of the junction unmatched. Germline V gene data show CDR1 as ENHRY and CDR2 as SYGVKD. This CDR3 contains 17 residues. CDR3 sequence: CAISGWTGTLSYYGYTF. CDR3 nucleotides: TGTGCCATCAGTGGTTGGACAGGGACGTTATCGTACTATGGCTACACCTTC.

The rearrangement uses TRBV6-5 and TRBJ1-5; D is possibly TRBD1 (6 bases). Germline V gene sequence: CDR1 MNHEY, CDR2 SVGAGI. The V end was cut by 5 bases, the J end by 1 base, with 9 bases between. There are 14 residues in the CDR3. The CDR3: CASSTQGSNQPQHF. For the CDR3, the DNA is TGTGCCAGCAGTACCCAGGGGAGCAATCAGCCCCAGCATTTT.

For the CDR3, the DNA is TGTGCCAGCACACTAGGGGGCAGAAATCAGCCCCAGCATTTT. Residues: CASTLGGRNQPQHF. The genes are TRBV2 and TRBJ1-5, with 7 bases identical to TRBD1. In germline, CDR1 is SNHLY, CDR2 FYNNEI. V lost 7 bases to trimming and J lost 4 bases; unmatched junction nucleotides: 7. This CDR3 comprises 14 residues.

The CDR3 coding sequence is TGCGCCAGCAGACGAGACAGGGGCCTAACTCAGGAGCAGTACTTC. Its protein is CASRRDRGLTQEQYF. This chain uses TRBV5-1 with TRBJ2-7; 8 positions match TRBD1. The CDR3 has 15 amino acids. The V gene's germline CDR1 is SGHRS and CDR2 YFSETQ. V lost 5 bases, J lost 7 bases, and 14 bases stayed unmatched. The full variable domain, completed using reference TRBV5-1 and TRBJ2-7, is KAGVTQTPRYLIKTRGQQVTLSCSPISGHRSVSWYQQTPGQGLQFLFEYFSETQRNKGNFPGRFSGRQFSNSRSEMNVSTLELGDSALYLCASRRDRGLTQEQYFGPGTRLTVT.

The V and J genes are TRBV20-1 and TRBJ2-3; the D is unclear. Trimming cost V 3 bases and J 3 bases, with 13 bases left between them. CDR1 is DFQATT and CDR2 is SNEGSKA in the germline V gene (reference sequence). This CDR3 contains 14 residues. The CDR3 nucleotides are TGCAGTGCTAGTACGGTGTTAGCTACAGATACGCAGTATTTT. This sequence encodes CSASTVLATDTQYF.

This CDR3 is CASRFQRYEQYF. The CDR3 coding sequence is TGTGCAAGTCGCTTCCAGCGTTACGAGCAGTACTTC. The gene calls are TRBV12-2 and TRBJ2-7; the DNA was not compared with TRBD2, the D call given in the table. TRBV12-2 counts as a pseudogene. The CDR3 contains 12 residues.

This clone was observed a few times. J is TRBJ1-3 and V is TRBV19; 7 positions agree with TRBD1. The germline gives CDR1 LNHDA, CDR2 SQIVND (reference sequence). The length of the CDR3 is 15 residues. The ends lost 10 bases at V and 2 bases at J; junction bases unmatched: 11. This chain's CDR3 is CATRPQGLTGNTIYF. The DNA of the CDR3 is TGTGCCACACGACCACAGGGGCTCACTGGAAACACCATATATTTT.

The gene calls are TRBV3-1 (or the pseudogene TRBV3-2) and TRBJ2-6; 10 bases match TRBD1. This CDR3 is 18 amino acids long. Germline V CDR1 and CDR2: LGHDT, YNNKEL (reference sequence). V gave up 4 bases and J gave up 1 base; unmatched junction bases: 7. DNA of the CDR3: TGTGCCAGCAGCCCTCGACAGGGGGCAGGGTCTGGGGCCAACGTCCTGACTTTC. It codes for CASSPRQGAGSGANVLTF.

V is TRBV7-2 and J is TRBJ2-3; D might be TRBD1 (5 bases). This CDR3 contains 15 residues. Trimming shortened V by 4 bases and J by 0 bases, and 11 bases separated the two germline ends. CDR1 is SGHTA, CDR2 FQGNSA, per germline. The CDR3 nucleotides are TGTGCCAGCAGCTCATATAGGGGTAGCACAGATACGCAGTATTTT. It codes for CASSSYRGSTDTQYF.

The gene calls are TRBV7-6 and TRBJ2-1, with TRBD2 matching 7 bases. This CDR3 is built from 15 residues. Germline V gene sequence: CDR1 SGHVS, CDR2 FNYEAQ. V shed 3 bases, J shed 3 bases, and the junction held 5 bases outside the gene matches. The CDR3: CASSFGLADYNEQFF. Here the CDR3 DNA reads TGTGCCAGCAGCTTTGGGCTAGCGGACTACAATGAGCAGTTCTTC.

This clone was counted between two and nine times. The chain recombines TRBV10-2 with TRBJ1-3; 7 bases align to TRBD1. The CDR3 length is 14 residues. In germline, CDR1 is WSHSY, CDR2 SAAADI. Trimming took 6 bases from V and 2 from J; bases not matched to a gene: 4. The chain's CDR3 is CASRTGSAGNTIYF. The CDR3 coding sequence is TGCGCCAGCAGGACAGGGTCGGCTGGAAACACCATATATTTT.

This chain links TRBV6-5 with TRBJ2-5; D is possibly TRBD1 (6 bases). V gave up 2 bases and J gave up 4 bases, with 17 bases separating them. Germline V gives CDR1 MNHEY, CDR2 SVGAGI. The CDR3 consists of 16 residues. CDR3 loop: CASSYATGHAGETQYF. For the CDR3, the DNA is TGTGCCAGCAGTTACGCGACAGGCCATGCCGGAGAGACCCAGTACTTC.

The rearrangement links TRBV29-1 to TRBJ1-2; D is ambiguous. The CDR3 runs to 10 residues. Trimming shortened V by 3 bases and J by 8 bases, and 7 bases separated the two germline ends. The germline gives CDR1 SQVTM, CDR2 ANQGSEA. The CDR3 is CSVEGGGYTF. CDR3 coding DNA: TGCAGCGTTGAGGGAGGGGGCTACACCTTC.

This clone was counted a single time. CDR3 protein: CASSLGQGAGYNEQFF. The CDR3, as DNA: TGCGCCAGCAGCTTGGGGCAGGGGGCTGGATACAATGAGCAGTTCTTC. The chain employs TRBV5-1 and TRBJ2-1; 8 nucleotides align to TRBD1. The CDR3 extends over 16 amino acids. Germline CDR1 and CDR2: SGHRS and YFSETQ. The V gene end was trimmed by 0 bases and the J gene end by 4 bases; junction bases not matched to a gene: 6.

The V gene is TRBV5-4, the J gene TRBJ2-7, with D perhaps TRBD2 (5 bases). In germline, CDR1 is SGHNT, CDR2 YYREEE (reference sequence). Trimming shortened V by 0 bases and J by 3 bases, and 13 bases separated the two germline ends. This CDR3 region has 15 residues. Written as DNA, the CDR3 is TGTGCCAGCAGCTTGGTTAGTAGCGCTTACTACGAGCAGTACTTC. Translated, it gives CASSLVSSAYYEQYF. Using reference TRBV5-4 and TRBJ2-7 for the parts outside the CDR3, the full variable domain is ETGVTQSPTHLIKTRGQQVTLRCSSQSGHNTVSWYQQALGQGPQFIFQYYREEENGRGNFPPRFSGLQFPNYSSELNVNALELDDSALYLCASSLVSSAYYEQYFGPGTRLTVT.

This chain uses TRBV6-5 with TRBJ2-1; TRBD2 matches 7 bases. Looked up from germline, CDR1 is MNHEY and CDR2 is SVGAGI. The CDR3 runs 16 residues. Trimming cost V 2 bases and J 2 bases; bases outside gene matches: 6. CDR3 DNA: TGTGCCAGCAGTTACCTCCCTAGCGGCACCTACAATGAGCAGTTCTTC. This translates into CASSYLPSGTYNEQFF.

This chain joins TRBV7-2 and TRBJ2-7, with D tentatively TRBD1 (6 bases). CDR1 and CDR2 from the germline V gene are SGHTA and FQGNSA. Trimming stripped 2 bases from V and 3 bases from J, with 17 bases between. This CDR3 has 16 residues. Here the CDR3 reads CASSLSVGQGNYEQYF. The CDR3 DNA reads TGTGCCAGCAGCTTATCGGTCGGGCAGGGGAACTACGAGCAGTACTTC.

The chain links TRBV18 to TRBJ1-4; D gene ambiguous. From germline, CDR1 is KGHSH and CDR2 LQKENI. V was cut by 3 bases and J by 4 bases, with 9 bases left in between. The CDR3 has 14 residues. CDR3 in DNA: TGTGCCAGCTCACCGTACAGTTTTAATGAAAAACTGTTTTTT. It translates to CASSPYSFNEKLFF. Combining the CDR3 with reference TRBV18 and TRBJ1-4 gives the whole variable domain NAGVMQNPRHLVRRRGQEARLRCSPMKGHSHVYWYRQLPEEGLKFMVYLQKENIIDESGMPKERFSAEFPKEGPSILRIQQVVRGDSAAYFCASSPYSFNEKLFFGSGTQLSVL.

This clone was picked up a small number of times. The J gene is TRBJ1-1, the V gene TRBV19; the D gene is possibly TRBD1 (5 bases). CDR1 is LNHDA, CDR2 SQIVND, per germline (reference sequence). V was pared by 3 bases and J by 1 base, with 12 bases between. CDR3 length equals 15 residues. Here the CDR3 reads CASSIGRTPNTEAFF. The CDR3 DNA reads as TGTGCCAGTAGTATTGGTCGGACACCGAACACTGAAGCTTTCTTT.

CDR3 nucleotides: TGTGCCAGCAGCTTGAACAGGGGCGGCTCACCCCTCCACTTT. This encodes CASSLNRGGSPLHF. The gene calls are TRBV5-8 and TRBJ1-6; 7 bases map to TRBD1. Germline loops: CDR1 SGHTS, CDR2 YDEGEE. With V trimmed by 1 base and J by 10 bases, 5 bases remained unmatched. The CDR3 has 14 residues.

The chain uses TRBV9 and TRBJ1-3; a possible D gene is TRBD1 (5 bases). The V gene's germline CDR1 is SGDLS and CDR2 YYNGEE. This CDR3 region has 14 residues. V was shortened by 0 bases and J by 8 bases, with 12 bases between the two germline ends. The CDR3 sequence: CASSVGGFTDTIYF. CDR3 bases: TGTGCCAGCAGCGTAGGGGGCTTTACCGACACCATATATTTT.

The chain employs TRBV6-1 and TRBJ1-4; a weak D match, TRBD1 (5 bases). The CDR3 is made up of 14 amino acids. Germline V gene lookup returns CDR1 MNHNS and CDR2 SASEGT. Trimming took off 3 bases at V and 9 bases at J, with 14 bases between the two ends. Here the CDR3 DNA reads TGTGCCAGCAGTGATGGAGGGACTACGAAAAAACTGTTTTTT. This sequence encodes CASSDGGTTKKLFF.

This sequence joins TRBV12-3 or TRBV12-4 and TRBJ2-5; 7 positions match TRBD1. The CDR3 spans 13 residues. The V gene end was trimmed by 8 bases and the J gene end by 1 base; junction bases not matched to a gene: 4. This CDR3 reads CASGGQLQETQYF. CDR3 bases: TGTGCCAGCGGGGGACAGCTCCAAGAGACCCAGTACTTC.

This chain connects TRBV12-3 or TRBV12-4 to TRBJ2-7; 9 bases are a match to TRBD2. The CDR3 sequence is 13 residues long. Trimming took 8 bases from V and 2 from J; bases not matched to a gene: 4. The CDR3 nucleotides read TGTGCCAGCGCCCTAGCGGGGACCTACGAGCAGTACTTC. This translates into CASALAGTYEQYF.

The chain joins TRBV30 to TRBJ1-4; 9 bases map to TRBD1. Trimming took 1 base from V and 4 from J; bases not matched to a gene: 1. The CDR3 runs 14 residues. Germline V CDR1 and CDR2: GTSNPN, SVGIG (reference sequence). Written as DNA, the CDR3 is TGTGCCTGGAGTGGGACAGGGGTTAATGAAAAACTGTTTTTT. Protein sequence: CAWSGTGVNEKLFF.

The CDR3 protein is CSARGTGTNYGYTF. The DNA of the CDR3 is TGCAGTGCTCGTGGGACAGGGACGAACTATGGCTACACCTTC. The chain has TRBV20-1 and TRBJ1-2, with TRBD1 identical over 9 bases. V was pared by 5 bases and J by 2 bases, with 6 bases of the junction left unmatched. Germline CDR1 is DFQATT and CDR2 is SNEGSKA (reference sequence). This CDR3 has 14 residues.

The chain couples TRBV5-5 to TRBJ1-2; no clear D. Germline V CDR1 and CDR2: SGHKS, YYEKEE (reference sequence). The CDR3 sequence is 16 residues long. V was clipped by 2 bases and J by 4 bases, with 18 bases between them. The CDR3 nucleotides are TGTGCCAGCAGCTTTACTCCCGACTCATCGGTCTATGGCTACACCTTC. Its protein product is CASSFTPDSSVYGYTF.

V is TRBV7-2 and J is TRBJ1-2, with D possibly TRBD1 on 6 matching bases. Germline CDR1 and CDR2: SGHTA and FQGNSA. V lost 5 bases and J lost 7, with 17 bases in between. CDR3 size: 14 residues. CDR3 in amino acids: CASSDYREAAGYTF. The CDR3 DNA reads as TGTGCCAGCAGCGATTACAGGGAAGCGGCTGGCTACACCTTC.

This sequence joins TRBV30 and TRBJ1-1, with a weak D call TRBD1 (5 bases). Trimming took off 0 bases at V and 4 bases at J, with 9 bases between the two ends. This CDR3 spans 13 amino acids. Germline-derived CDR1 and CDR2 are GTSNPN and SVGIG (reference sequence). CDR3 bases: TGTGCCTGGAGTGTAAATAGGGGCACTGAAGCTTTCTTT. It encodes CAWSVNRGTEAFF.